This T cell receptor (beta chain) was found in a study of cytomegalovirus exposure and HLA in healthy donors. V was clipped by 1 base and J by 0 bases, with 4 bases between them. CDR3 length equals 15 residues. Per the germline V gene, CDR1 is LGHNA and CDR2 is YSLEER. Use of 60 Vbeta and 13 Jbeta primers characterized the PCR. The protocol was immunoSEQ multiplex PCR, while the TCRdb copy is restricted to in-frame clones and leaves out a portion. The sample contains 150,000 to 200,000 clones, roughly four fifths of which appear only once. When sampled, the donors appeared nominally healthy, though they likely had unrecorded immune exposures. This clone came up many times. Antigen unknown. Study results and limitations: A prior analysis recorded that most TCR beta V segments were productive about 90% or about 30% of the time. With later analysis, a missense DCLRE1C variant became linked to TCR beta V- and J-gene trimming.

The sample comprised PBMCs. V gene TRBV4-3 combines with J gene TRBJ1-6, with D unclear. The receptor comes from a woman in her twenties or thirties in good health and CMV-seropositive. The CDR3 nucleotides are TGCGCCAGCAGCCAAGTCAGCTCCTATAATTCACCCCTCCACTTT. It specifies CASSQVSSYNSPLHF.